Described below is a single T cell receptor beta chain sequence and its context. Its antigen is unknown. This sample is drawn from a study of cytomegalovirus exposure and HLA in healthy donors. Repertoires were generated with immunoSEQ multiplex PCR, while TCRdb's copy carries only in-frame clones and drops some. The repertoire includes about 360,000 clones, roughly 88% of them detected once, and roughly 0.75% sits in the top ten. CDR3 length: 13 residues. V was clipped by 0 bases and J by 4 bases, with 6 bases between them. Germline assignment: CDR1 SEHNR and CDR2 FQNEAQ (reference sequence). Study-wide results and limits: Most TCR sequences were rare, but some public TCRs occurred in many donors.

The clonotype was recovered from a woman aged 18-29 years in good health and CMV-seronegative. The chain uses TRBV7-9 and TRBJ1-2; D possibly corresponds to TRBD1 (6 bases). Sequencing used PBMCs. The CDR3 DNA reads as TGTGCCAGCAGCTTAGCCAGGGGCTATGGCTACACCTTC. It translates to CASSLARGYGYTF.